The T cell receptor (beta chain) described here comes from a study of T-cell memory formation after mild COVID-19. In the study overall: Largely donor-specific TCR clusters were found.

The CDR3 totals 15 residues. The germline CDR1 and CDR2 sequences are SEHNR and FQNEAQ (reference sequence). Trimming cost V 4 bases and J 5 bases, with 16 bases left between them. For this clonotype: What it recognizes is unknown.

General study points: Certain responding clones were present in pre-infection memory, suggesting participation of cross-reactive memory. Day 37-peaking second-wave clones had unconfirmed SARS-CoV-2 specificity.

TCRdb independently ran MiXCR on the 5' RACE reads; one entry per CDR3 protein. There are around 320,000 distinct CDR3 sequences in the sample; just under 20% occur only once, and approximately 21% lies in the top ten. V gene TRBV7-9 combines with J gene TRBJ2-3, with D perhaps TRBD1 (5 bases). This clonotype originated in a man between 18 and 29 years old who had mild COVID-19 (a few samples of this study predate the infection). Cell type and time point are not known. Sequencing was performed on PBMCs or a T cell subset sorted from them (not recorded which). CDR3 amino acids: CASSSWQGKGDTQYF. For the CDR3, the DNA is TGTGCCAGCAGCTCCTGGCAGGGAAAAGGAGATACGCAGTATTTT. The whole variable domain, remainder taken from reference TRBV7-9 and TRBJ2-3, is DTGVSQNPRHKITKRGQNVTFRCDPISEHNRLYWYRQTLGQGPEFLTYFQNEAQLEKSRLLSDRFSAERPKGSFSTLEIQRTEQGDSAMYLCASSSWQGKGDTQYFGPGTRLTVL.